This T cell receptor (beta chain) was recovered during a study of identical twins. TCRdb re-called the 5' RACE reads with MiXCR, one entry per CDR3 protein. The profile shows some 900,000 distinct CDR3 sequences, around an eighth of them singletons. This CDR3 comprises 13 residues. The ends were cut back, 6 bases at V and 1 base at J, with 12 bases in the middle. From germline, CDR1 is DFQATT and CDR2 SNEGSKA (reference sequence). This clonotype was observed a few times. This sample was shared with a second study, whose subject was yellow fever vaccine responses in identical twins.

The TCR was taken from a woman aged 18 to 35 in good health. This chain connects TRBV20-1 to TRBJ2-5; TRBD2 is a possible D gene (6 bases). Sequences were obtained from PBMCs. CDR3 residues: CSAGRDTQETQYF. The CDR3 DNA sequence: TGCAGTGCGGGGCGGGATACCCAAGAGACCCAGTACTTC.